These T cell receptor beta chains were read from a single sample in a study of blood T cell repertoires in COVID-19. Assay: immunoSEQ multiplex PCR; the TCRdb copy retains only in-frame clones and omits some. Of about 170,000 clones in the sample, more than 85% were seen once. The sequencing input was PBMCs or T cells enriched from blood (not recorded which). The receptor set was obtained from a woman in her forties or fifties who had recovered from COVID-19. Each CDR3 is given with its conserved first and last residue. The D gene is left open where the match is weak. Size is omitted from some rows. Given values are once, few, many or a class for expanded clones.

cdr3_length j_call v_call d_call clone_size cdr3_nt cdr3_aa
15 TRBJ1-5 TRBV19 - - TGTGCCACAAGACAGACCCAATATAGCAATCAGCCCCAGCATTTT CATRQTQYSNQPQHF
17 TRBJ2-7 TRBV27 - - TGTGCCAGCAGCCCCTCCCCCCTAGGACATACCTCCTACGAGCAGTACTTC CASSPSPLGHTSYEQYF
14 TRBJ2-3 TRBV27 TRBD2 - TGTGCCAGCAGGGGACTAGCGGGAGGCACTACGCAGTATTTT CASRGLAGGTTQYF
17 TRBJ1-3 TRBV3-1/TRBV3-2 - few TGTGCCAGCAGCCTCCGGGGGGGGCGGAGCTCTGGAAACACCATATATTTT CASSLRGGRSSGNTIYF
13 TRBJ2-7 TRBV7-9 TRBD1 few TGTGCCAGCAGCTCCCGGGACAGGCCCGAGCAGTACTTC CASSSRDRPEQYF
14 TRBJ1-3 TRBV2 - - TGTGCCAGCAAGCAGGGAAGCTCTGGAAACACCATATATTTT CASKQGSSGNTIYF
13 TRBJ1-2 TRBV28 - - TGTGCCAGCAGTCCGCCAGGAAGGTATGGCTACACCTTC CASSPPGRYGYTF
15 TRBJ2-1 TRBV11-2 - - TGTGCCAGCAGCTTAGAGGGGGCCACCTACAATGAGCAGTTCTTC CASSLEGATYNEQFF
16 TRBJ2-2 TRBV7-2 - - TGTGCCAGCAGCTTAGGCGGGACTGCTAACACCGGGGAGCTGTTTTTT CASSLGGTANTGELFF
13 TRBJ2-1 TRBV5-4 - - TGTGCCAGCAGGAGACAGCGTGAGTATGAGCAGTTCTTC CASRRQREYEQFF
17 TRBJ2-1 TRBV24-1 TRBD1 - TGTGCCACCAGTGGGACAGGGGGCGGCTTGGCGGACAATGAGCAGTTCTTC CATSGTGGGLADNEQFF
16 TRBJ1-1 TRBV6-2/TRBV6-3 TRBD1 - TGTGCCAGCAGTCAACACAGGGGACCCTTGAACACTGAAGCTTTCTTT CASSQHRGPLNTEAFF
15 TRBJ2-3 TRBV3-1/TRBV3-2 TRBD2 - TGTGCCAGCAGGGTCAGCGGGAGGTCCGCAGATACGCAGTATTTT CASRVSGRSADTQYF
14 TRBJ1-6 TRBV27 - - TGTGCCAGCACCCGCCTGGGGGGGAATTCACCCCTCCACTTT CASTRLGGNSPLHF
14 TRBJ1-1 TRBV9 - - TGTGCCAGCAGCGTATCGACAGTAAACACTGAAGCTTTCTTT CASSVSTVNTEAFF
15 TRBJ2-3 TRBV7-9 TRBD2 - TGTGCCAGCAGCTTAGGACTAGCGGGACCAGATACGCAGTATTTT CASSLGLAGPDTQYF